These 17 T cell receptor beta chains originate from one sample sequenced in a study of blood T cell repertoires in COVID-19. The table came from immunoSEQ multiplex PCR; TCRdb's copy has only in-frame clones and leaves some out. The data hold 65,000 to 70,000 clones, with 82% observed a single time. The sequenced material came from peripheral blood. These receptors all stem from a man older than 75 with active COVID-19.

This clone showed up just once. The chain is built from TRBV11-2 and TRBJ1-2; maybe TRBD1 (5 bases). The CDR3 totals 15 residues. The V gene's germline CDR1 is SGHAT and CDR2 FQNNGV. V shed 2 bases and J shed 4 bases, with 14 bases lying between them. CDR3 residues: CASSLRGGGSYGYTF. The DNA for the CDR3 is TGTGCCAGCAGCTTACGGGGGGGAGGAAGCTATGGCTACACCTTC.

The chain combines TRBV19 with TRBJ2-5; TRBD1 might be the D (5 bases). The V gene's germline CDR1 is LNHDA and CDR2 SQIVND (reference sequence). There are 14 residues in the CDR3. V lost 4 bases, J lost 1 base, and 10 bases lay in between. CDR3 bases: TGTGCCAGTAGTACCCCGACAGCCCAAGAGACCCAGTACTTC. Its protein is CASSTPTAQETQYF.

The genes are TRBV30 and TRBJ1-5; D is possibly TRBD1 (5 bases). V was shortened by 2 bases and J by 7 bases, with 12 bases between the two germline ends. The CDR3 totals 13 residues. The germline CDR1 and CDR2 sequences are GTSNPN and SVGIG (reference sequence). The CDR3 sequence is CAWSLQVGQPQHF. CDR3 DNA: TGTGCCTGGAGTCTACAGGTGGGGCAGCCCCAGCATTTT.

The chain links TRBV6-5 to TRBJ2-7, with D possibly being TRBD1 (5 bases). The CDR3 is 14 residues long. CDR1 is MNHEY, CDR2 SVGAGI, per germline. V lost 4 bases and J 5 bases, leaving 15 bases between the germline ends. CDR3 nucleotide sequence: TGTGCCAGCAGTTTTTCTCCAGGGTCCCACGAGCAGTACTTC. Its protein product is CASSFSPGSHEQYF.

This clone was observed a handful of times. In DNA form, the CDR3 reads TGTGCCAGCAGCTTAGGACTTACGCGGGAGGAGGCAGATACGCAGTATTTT. As protein: CASSLGLTREEADTQYF. The V call is TRBV7-6, the J call TRBJ2-3, with TRBD2 matching 8 bases. The CDR3 totals 17 residues. Germline lookup yields CDR1 SGHVS and CDR2 FNYEAQ. V shed 1 base, J shed 4 bases, and the junction held 10 bases outside the gene matches.

This chain uses TRBV29-1 with TRBJ1-2; the match to TRBD1 covers 9 bases. In germline, CDR1 is SQVTM, CDR2 ANQGSEA. The CDR3 has 14 residues. The V and J ends lost 7 bases and 3 bases, in that order; junction bases with no gene match: 9. The CDR3 bases are TGCAGCGCCCTACGCGGGACAGGGCACTATGGCTACACCTTC. Its translation is CSALRGTGHYGYTF.

In its sample, this clone was seen many times. V is TRBV6-6 and J is TRBJ2-7, with D possibly being TRBD2 (5 bases). Trimming shortened V by 4 bases and J by 4 bases, and 20 bases separated the two germline ends. Germline CDR1 reads MNHNY; CDR2 reads SVGAGI (reference sequence). The CDR3 runs to 16 residues. The CDR3 nucleotides are TGTGCCAGCAGTTCGGCGGCAGGCGATACGGGATACGAGCAGTACTTC. It is translated as CASSSAAGDTGYEQYF.

The chain combines TRBV3-1 (or the pseudogene TRBV3-2) with TRBJ1-2, with 8 positions matching TRBD1. Germline CDR1 reads LGHDT; CDR2 reads YNNKEL (reference sequence). The CDR3 extends over 13 amino acids. V lost 5 bases and J lost 7; bases outside the gene matches: 6. CDR3 amino acids: CASSFRQGTGYTF. CDR3 sequence (DNA): TGTGCCAGCAGCTTCCGACAGGGGACTGGCTACACCTTC.

The J gene is TRBJ2-1, the V gene TRBV29-1, with a possible D match to TRBD2 (5 bases). Deletions cut 2 bases from V and 5 bases from J, with 10 bases between. The CDR3 extends over 13 amino acids. Germline V CDR1 and CDR2: SQVTM, ANQGSEA. CDR3 loop: CSVERETDNEQFF. In DNA form, the CDR3 reads TGCAGCGTTGAACGGGAAACTGACAATGAGCAGTTCTTC.

V gene TRBV4-2 combines with J gene TRBJ2-7; 8 bases line up with TRBD2. The V gene end was trimmed by 0 bases and the J gene end by 5 bases; junction bases not matched to a gene: 9. The CDR3 is 16 residues long. Germline CDR1 LGHNA, CDR2 YNFKEQ. CDR3 residues: CASSQDYGRAPHEQYF. For the CDR3, the DNA is TGTGCCAGCAGCCAAGATTACGGGAGGGCCCCCCACGAGCAGTACTTC.

CDR3 sequence reads: CASSSGVLRTNEKLFF. CDR3 DNA: TGTGCCAGTAGTTCAGGGGTTTTACGAACTAATGAAAAACTGTTTTTT. The J gene is TRBJ1-4, the V gene TRBV19; weak D call: TRBD1 (6 bases). Germline V gene sequence: CDR1 LNHDA, CDR2 SQIVND (reference sequence). The ends were cut back, 5 bases at V and 1 base at J, with 14 bases in the middle. CDR3 length: 16 amino acids.

The chain carries TRBV6-2 or TRBV6-3 and TRBJ1-5, with D possibly being TRBD1 (6 bases). The germline CDR1 and CDR2 sequences are MNHEY and SVGEGT. CDR3 size: 14 residues. Trimming left V 2 bases short and J 5 bases short, with 10 bases between. The CDR3 sequence: CASSYGTFDQPQHF. The CDR3 DNA sequence: TGTGCCAGCAGTTACGGGACATTCGATCAGCCCCAGCATTTT.

The chain couples TRBV11-2 to TRBJ2-5; tentative D call: TRBD1 (7 bases). Trimming stripped 5 bases from V and 2 bases from J, with 15 bases between. This CDR3 is 15 amino acids long. CDR1 is SGHAT and CDR2 is FQNNGV in the germline V gene. CDR3 bases: TGTGCCAGCAGCGCAGGGGCAGGGGGGCAAGAGACCCAGTACTTC. This codes for CASSAGAGGQETQYF.

This clone occurred a few times. The chain uses TRBV27 and TRBJ2-1, with D possibly TRBD1 on 5 matching bases. V lost 10 bases, J lost 3 bases, and 7 bases lay in between. Germline CDR1 and CDR2: MNHEY and SMNVEV (reference sequence). The CDR3 is 11 residues long. CDR3 in DNA: TGTGCCACCACAGGCTACAATGAGCAGTTCTTC. Its translation is CATTGYNEQFF.

The chain combines TRBV28 with TRBJ2-2; TRBD2 matches at 8 bases. This CDR3 is 16 amino acids long. Per germline, CDR1 MDHEN and CDR2 SYDVKM. Trimming removed 2 bases from V and 5 bases from J; junction bases left unmatched: 7. The CDR3 loop is CASSLPGAGVTGELFF. The CDR3 DNA is TGTGCCAGCAGTTTACCGGGAGCGGGAGTTACCGGGGAGCTGTTTTTT.

The V call is TRBV5-1, the J call TRBJ1-1, with D possibly matching TRBD1 (5 bases). This CDR3 is 16 amino acids long. The V end lost 5 bases, the J end lost 0 bases, and 17 bases lay between the germline ends. Per the germline V gene, CDR1 is SGHRS and CDR2 is YFSETQ. CDR3 sequence: CASRANPRVMNTEAFF. CDR3 nucleotides: TGCGCCAGCAGGGCAAATCCCAGGGTAATGAACACTGAAGCTTTCTTT.

The V call is TRBV7-9, the J call TRBJ2-3; D may be TRBD2 (6 bases). Trimming removed 5 bases from V and 6 bases from J, with 9 bases in between. The CDR3 extends over 12 amino acids. CDR1 is SEHNR, CDR2 FQNEAQ, per germline (reference sequence). The CDR3 DNA sequence: TGTGCCAGCAGCCCTCGGGGGGATACGCAGTATTTT. Translated, it gives CASSPRGDTQYF.